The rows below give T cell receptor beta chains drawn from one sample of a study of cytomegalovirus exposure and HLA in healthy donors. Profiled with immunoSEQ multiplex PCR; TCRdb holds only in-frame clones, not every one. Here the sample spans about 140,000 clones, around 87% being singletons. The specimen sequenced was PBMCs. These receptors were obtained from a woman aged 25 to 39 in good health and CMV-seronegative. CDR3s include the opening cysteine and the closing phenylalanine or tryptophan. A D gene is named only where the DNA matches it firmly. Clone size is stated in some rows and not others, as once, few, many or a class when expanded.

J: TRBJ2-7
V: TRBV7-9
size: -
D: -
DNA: TGTGCCAGCAGCTTAGTACAGGGTGTGTACGAGCAGTACTTC
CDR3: CASSLVQGVYEQYF

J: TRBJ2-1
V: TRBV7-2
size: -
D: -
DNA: TGTGCCAGCAGCTTAGGGCCGAACAATGAGCAGTTCTTC
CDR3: CASSLGPNNEQFF

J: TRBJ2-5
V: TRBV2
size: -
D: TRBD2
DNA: TGTGCCAGCAGTAGCACTAGCGGGAGTCCTGGGGGGACCCAGTACTTC
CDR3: CASSSTSGSPGGTQYF

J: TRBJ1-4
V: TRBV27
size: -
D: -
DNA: TGTGCCAGCAGTCTACGGTCCCACCCATACGAAAAACTGTTTTTT
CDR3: CASSLRSHPYEKLFF

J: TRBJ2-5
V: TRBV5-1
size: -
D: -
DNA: TGCGCCAGCAGCTTTAGGGCTAGCTTCGGTGAAGAGACCCAGTACTTC
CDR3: CASSFRASFGEETQYF

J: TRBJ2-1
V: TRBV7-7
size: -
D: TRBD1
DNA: TGTGCCAGCAGCCTACTGACAGGGTCCAATGAGCAGTTCTTC
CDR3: CASSLLTGSNEQFF

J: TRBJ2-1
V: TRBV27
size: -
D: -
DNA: TGTGCCAGCAGTCCAAGCGGAAATGAGCAGTTCTTC
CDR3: CASSPSGNEQFF

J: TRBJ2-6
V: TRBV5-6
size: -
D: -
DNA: TGTGCCAGCGGCTCCGTCTCTGGGGCCAACGTCCTGACTTTC
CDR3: CASGSVSGANVLTF

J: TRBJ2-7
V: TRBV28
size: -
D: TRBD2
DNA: TGTGCCAGCAGAATAGCGGGAGAGAACTACGAGCAGTACTTC
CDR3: CASRIAGENYEQYF

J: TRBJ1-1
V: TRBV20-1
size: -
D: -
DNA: TGCAGTGCTCCGACTGAAGCTTTCTTT
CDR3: CSAPTEAFF

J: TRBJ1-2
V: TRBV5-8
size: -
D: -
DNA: TGTGCCAGCAGCTTTTACGGGTATCACTATGGCTACACCTTC
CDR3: CASSFYGYHYGYTF

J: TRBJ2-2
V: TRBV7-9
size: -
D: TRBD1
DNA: TGTGCCAGCAGCCAAATGGGGACAGGGGTGTACGGGGAGCTGTTTTTT
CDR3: CASSQMGTGVYGELFF

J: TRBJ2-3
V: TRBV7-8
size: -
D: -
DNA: TGTGCCAGCAGCTGGCGGGACTTAGGGAGGAATACGCAGTATTTT
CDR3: CASSWRDLGRNTQYF

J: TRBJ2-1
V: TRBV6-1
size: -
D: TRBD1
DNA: TGTGCCAGCAGTGAGGGCCGGGACAGACCATACAATGAGCAGTTCTTC
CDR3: CASSEGRDRPYNEQFF

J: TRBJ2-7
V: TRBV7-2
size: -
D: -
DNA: TGTGCCAGCAGCTCCATCACGGCCTACGAGCAGTACTTC
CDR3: CASSSITAYEQYF

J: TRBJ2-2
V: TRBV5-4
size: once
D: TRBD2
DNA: TGTGCCAGCAGCTTGGGGGGGACTAGCGGGAGTATTGTCGGGGAGCTGTTTTTT
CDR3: CASSLGGTSGSIVGELFF

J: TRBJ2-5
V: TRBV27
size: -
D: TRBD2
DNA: TGTGCCAGCAGTTTAAGGACTAGCGGGAGAGGAGGAGAGACCCAGTACTTC
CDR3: CASSLRTSGRGGETQYF

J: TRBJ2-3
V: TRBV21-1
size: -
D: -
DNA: TGTGCCAGCAGCAATAACTCCGGGACTAGCGGGAGGACAGATACGCAGTATTTT
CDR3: CASSNNSGTSGRTDTQYF

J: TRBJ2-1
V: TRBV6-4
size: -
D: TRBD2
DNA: TGTGCCAGCAGTGACTCGGCTAGCGGGAGTAATGAGCAGTTCTTC
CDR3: CASSDSASGSNEQFF

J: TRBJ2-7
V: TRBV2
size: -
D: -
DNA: TGTGCCAGCAGTCCCCGCGCAGGAGGGCGATCCGAGCAGTACTTC
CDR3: CASSPRAGGRSEQYF

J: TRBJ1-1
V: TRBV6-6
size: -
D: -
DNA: TGTGCCAGCAGTTCCCCCGCCGGCACTGAAGCTTTCTTT
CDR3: CASSSPAGTEAFF

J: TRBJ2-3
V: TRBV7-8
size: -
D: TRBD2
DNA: TGTGCCAGCAGCTTAGCGCCTACTAGCGGGAGCACAGATACGCAGTATTTT
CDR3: CASSLAPTSGSTDTQYF

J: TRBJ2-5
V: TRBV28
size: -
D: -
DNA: TGTGCCAGCAGTAGCTGGGAGACCCAGTACTTC
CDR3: CASSSWETQYF

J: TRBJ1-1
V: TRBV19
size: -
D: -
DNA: TGTGCCAGTAAGGGAGCCCTAAGAACTGAAGCTTTCTTT
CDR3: CASKGALRTEAFF

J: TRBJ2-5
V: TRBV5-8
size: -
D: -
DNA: TGTGCCAGCAGCTGGGCAGGGGCCCGAAGGGAGACCCAGTACTTC
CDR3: CASSWAGARRETQYF

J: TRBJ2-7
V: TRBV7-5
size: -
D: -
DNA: TGTGTCCGAAGCGGGTCAGGGGGGCGCCTCTACGAGCAGTACTTC
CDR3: CVRSGSGGRLYEQYF

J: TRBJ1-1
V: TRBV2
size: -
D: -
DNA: TGTGCCAGCAGTCATGTCGGGGGTTTATTAGGGGATAACACTGAAGCTTTCTTT
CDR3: CASSHVGGLLGDNTEAFF

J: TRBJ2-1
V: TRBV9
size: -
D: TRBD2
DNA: TGTGCCAGCAGCCCTCGACTAGCCGGACCTCACAATGAGCAGTTCTTC
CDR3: CASSPRLAGPHNEQFF

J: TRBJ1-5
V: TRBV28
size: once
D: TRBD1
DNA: TGTGCCAGCAGTTTTCTGACAGGGTATAGCAATCAGCCCCAGCATTTT
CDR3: CASSFLTGYSNQPQHF

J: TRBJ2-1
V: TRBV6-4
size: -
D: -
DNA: TGTGCCAGCAGTGACTCGGCGCGGAGCTCCTACAATGAGCAGTTCTTC
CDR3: CASSDSARSSYNEQFF

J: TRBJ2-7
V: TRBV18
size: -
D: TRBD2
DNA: TGTGCCAGCTCAGGGGACTACACGGACGAGCAGTACTTC
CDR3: CASSGDYTDEQYF

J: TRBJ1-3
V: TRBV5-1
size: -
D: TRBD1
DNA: TGCGCCAGCAGCTTAGGTTATGAGACAGGGAGTGGAAACACCATATATTTT
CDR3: CASSLGYETGSGNTIYF

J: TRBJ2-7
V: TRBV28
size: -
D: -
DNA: TGTGCCAGCAGTCTTCGGGGTTACGAGCAGTACTTC
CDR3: CASSLRGYEQYF

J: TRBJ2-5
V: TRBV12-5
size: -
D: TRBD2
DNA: TGTGCTATGTTTAGGACTAGCGGGGGACTTAGGGCTCAAGAGACCCAGTACTTC
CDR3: CAMFRTSGGLRAQETQYF

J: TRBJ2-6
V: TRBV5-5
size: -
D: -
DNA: TGTGCCAGCAGCTCACACCCCTCCACCGGGGCCAACGTCCTGACTTTC
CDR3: CASSSHPSTGANVLTF

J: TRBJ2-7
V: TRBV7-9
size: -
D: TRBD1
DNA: TGTGCCAGCAGCCAAGGGTGGACAGGGGTTGACGACGAGCAGTACTTC
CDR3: CASSQGWTGVDDEQYF

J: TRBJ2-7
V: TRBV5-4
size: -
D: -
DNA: TGTGCCAGCAGCGGGTGGAGGGGCCGAACCTACGAGCAGTACTTC
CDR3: CASSGWRGRTYEQYF

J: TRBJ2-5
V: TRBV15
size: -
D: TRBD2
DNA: TGTGCCACCAGCAGGTCTAGCGGGAGGGCCTTGAGGGAGACCCAGTACTTC
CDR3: CATSRSSGRALRETQYF

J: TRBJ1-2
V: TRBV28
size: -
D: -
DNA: TGTGCCAGCAGTTTCTCTACAGCTCCTAACTATGGCTACACCTTC
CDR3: CASSFSTAPNYGYTF

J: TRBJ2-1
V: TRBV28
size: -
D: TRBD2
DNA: TGTGCCAGCAGCCTCGCTAAAGCGGGAGGGTTGCTCAATGAGCAGTTCTTC
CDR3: CASSLAKAGGLLNEQFF

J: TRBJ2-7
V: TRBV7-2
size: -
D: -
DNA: TGTGCCAGCAGCCTTTCGGCGGGTCTCTCCTACGAGCAGTACTTC
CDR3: CASSLSAGLSYEQYF

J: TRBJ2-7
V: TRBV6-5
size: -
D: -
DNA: TGTGCCAGCAGTAATGGCCGAAGCTCCTACGAGCAGTACTTC
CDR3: CASSNGRSSYEQYF

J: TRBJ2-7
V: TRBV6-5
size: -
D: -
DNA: TGTGCCAGCAGTTACGGGGCCGAGTACGAGCAGTACTTC
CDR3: CASSYGAEYEQYF

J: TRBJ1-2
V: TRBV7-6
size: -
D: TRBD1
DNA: TGTGCCAGCAGCCCTTGGGACAGGGACGACGATGGCTACACCTTC
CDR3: CASSPWDRDDDGYTF

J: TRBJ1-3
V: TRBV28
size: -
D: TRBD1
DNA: TGTGCCAGCAGTCCCCTCCGACAGGGAGCAGGAAACACCATATATTTT
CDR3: CASSPLRQGAGNTIYF

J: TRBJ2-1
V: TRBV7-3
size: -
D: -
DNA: TGTGCCAGCAGCTTACACCCACTAGGACGATCCTACAATGAGCAGTTCTTC
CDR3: CASSLHPLGRSYNEQFF

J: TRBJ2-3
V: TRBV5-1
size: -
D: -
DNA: TGCGCCAGCAGCCTATCGCCGACAGATACGCAGTATTTT
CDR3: CASSLSPTDTQYF

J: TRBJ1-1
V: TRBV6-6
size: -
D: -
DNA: TGTGCCAGCAGTTACTCTGGAGGATCTGAAGCTTTCTTT
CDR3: CASSYSGGSEAFF

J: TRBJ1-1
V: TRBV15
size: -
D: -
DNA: TGTGCCACCAGCAGAGACGGGGACACTGAAGCTTTCTTT
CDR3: CATSRDGDTEAFF

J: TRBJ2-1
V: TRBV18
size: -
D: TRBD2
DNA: TGTGCCAGCTCACCACTGTCGGGACTAGCGGGAGACAAACAGTTCTTC
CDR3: CASSPLSGLAGDKQFF

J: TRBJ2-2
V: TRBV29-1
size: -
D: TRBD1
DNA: TGCAGCGTCCCCGGGACAGGGTCAACCGGGGAGCTGTTTTTT
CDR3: CSVPGTGSTGELFF

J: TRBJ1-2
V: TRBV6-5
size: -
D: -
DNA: TGTGCCAGCAGCCATACAGGCTACTATGGCTACACCTTC
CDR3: CASSHTGYYGYTF

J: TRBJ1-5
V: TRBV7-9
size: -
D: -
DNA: TGTGCCAGCAGCCCCTCGGCGGCAGGTGGGAGGCAGCCCCAGCATTTT
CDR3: CASSPSAAGGRQPQHF

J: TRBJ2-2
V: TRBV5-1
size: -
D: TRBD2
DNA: TGCGCCAGCAGTAGCGGGACGAACACCGGGGAGCTGTTTTTT
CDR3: CASSSGTNTGELFF